The entry that follows covers one TCR beta chain sequence. The clone's antigen remains unknown. The input lacks base qualities; no much larger clone sits a single base away. This record comes from a study of multiple sclerosis patients with progressive multifocal leukoencephalopathy (dated by TCRdb to the late 2010s). Regarding the research as a whole: The controls were a handful of MS patients treated with natalizumab who did not develop PML and who were sampled longitudinally. Peripheral T and B cells were examined in MS patients who developed PML (4 under natalizumab, 1 after alemtuzumab) and in treated patients who did not develop PML. From before therapy, through 6 and 12 months, up to PML onset, two natalizumab-treated patients who later developed PML were tracked longitudinally. The goal was to find JC virus-specific or public T-cell expansions that arose at the time of PML onset.

What the time point label conveys for this sample: before natalizumab initiation. Every listed patient had earlier received interferon beta, and every PML patient was female. Blood samples at T0 were collected prior to the first natalizumab infusion. Ficoll-Hypaque density gradient centrifugation was used to isolate peripheral blood mononuclear cells. Amplification of TRB CDR3 regions from genomic DNA was performed at survey-level depth using the immunoSEQ two-step multiplex PCR. Each PCR was spiked with synthetic inline TR CDR3 controls spanning all V-J pairings to estimate template counts and remove amplification bias. Reads were processed so that amplification and sequencing bias were reduced, and quantification was performed against synthetic TR CDR3 analogs. For the original study's pipeline: Raw data were processed in ImmunoSEQ Analyzer, with out-of-frame sequences and CDR3s containing stop codons removed, and genes were named according to IMGT nomenclature. Normalized Shannon entropy, defined as 1 minus Pielou's evenness, was used to summarize repertoire diversity. TRB sequences were treated as identical only when sharing V gene, J gene and CDR3. Public PML clonotypes were defined as CDR3s shared by two or more PML-onset samples but absent from earlier samples, from controls, and from public databases. Position-by-position CDR3 amino acid composition was analyzed in Skylign with the observed count method. TCRdb provides this immuneACCESS table in a form limited to in-frame rearrangements. Some clones are lacking; in checked studies, under half of them reflect an unresolved V gene, and why the rest are absent is not known. Clone size and the V and J calls come from that table; the DNA yielded D and trimming. The sample table records more than 30,000 clones; around 91% of these occur just once. 1.5% of the sample is in the top ten clones.

From the cysteine through the phenylalanine, the CDR3 covers 14 amino acids. Only CDR3 DNA remains: 42 bases, in frame from the first base. Per the germline V gene (reference sequence), LNHDA is the CDR1 and SQIVND is the CDR2. Relative to germline, V is 7 bases shorter and J is 6 bases shorter, with 19 bases between their ends. General study outcomes and caveats: Although TRB clones above 0.5% frequency turned up only in PML patients, the clones expanded at PML onset were already present before and during natalizumab therapy. Analysis was limited to peripheral blood, even though cerebrospinal fluid or brain lymphocytes might be more informative for natalizumab-associated PML. Because the cohort was small and descriptive, it remained unclear whether the findings reflect JC virus infection or general immunocompromise. Most PML patients had lower normalized Shannon entropy, suggesting less diverse TRB repertoires, while values in the natalizumab-treated controls sat near 1. No common TRBV or TRBJ gene usage or preferential TRBV-TRBJ pairings were detected when PML developed.

Sequenced input: PBMCs. The TCR sequence derives from a human donor with multiple sclerosis. The rearranged chain carries TRBV19 and TRBJ2-7; the D gene is possibly TRBD2, with 7 bases matching. The CDR3 is CASTMKRGAGEQYF. The base sequence is TGTGCCAGTACCATGAAACGGGGGGCAGGCGAGCAGTACTTC.